This TCR beta chain stems from a study of blood T cell repertoires in COVID-19. Assay: immunoSEQ multiplex PCR; the TCRdb copy retains only in-frame clones and omits some. Of more than 200,000 clones in the sample, 70% to 90% were seen once. The clonotype was recovered from a man aged 25 to 45 who had recovered from COVID-19. Sequenced material: PBMCs or T cells enriched from blood (not recorded which).

The CDR3 sequence is CASSLSDEQFF. The CDR3 coding sequence is TGTGCCAGCAGTTTGTCGGATGAGCAGTTCTTC. The J gene is TRBJ2-1, the V gene TRBV28, with no clear D. The length of the CDR3 is 11 residues. V dropped 3 bases and J dropped 8 bases, with 5 bases sitting between them. Germline V CDR1 and CDR2: MDHEN, SYDVKM.